The table lists the clone carrying this T cell receptor (beta chain) with many counts. TCR beta CDR3 regions were amplified from RNA. RT-PCR in the first round (using the HTBI primer set) targeted the TCR CDR3. A single record per CDR3 protein comes from TCRdb applying MiXCR to the multiplex PCR reads. The repertoire holds approximately 520,000 distinct CDR3 sequences, with approximately 25% as singletons. This entry is derived from a study of T cells in Graves' hyperthyroidism and ophthalmopathy. The CDR3 has 12 amino acids. Germline CDR1 SGHRS, CDR2 YFSETQ. With 2 bases removed from V and 7 bases from J, the gap between germline ends came to 9 bases.

This TCR was recovered from a woman in her thirties with Graves' ophthalmopathy. Source material: blood. This chain connects TRBV5-1 to TRBJ1-1; no clear D gene. The CDR3 nucleotides are TGCGCCAGCAGCTTCGGCGGGGTTGAAGCTTTCTTT. It encodes CASSFGGVEAFF.